The 21 T cell receptor beta chains below all came from one sample that was sequenced in a study of beta chain features in type 1 diabetes. Reverse transcribing all isolated RNA meant expressed TCRB transcripts were sequenced. The data were produced by immunoSEQ multiplex PCR, yet TCRdb's version contains in-frame clones alone and is incomplete. The table has about 150,000 clones, under 60% seen once. The source material was Tregs from blood. These receptors came from a man aged 18 to 29 in good health.

There are a few counts of this clone. A read error may account for a junction end that differs from germline. The chain carries TRBV4-3 and TRBJ2-1, with TRBD2 identical over 8 bases. This CDR3 spans 14 amino acids. Germline CDR1 LGHNA, CDR2 YSLEER. The DNA for the CDR3 is TGCGCCACCAGCGGGAGAGCATATTTCAATGAGCAGTTCTTC. It specifies CATSGRAYFNEQFF.

This clone has a handful of counts. This sequence joins TRBV29-1 and TRBJ1-1; TRBD1 matches at 7 bases. With V trimmed by 7 bases and J by 3 bases, 8 bases remained unmatched. Germline CDR1 and CDR2: SQVTM and ANQGSEA. CDR3 length equals 13 residues. CDR3 sequence (DNA): TGCAGCGCCCAAAGACAGGGCGACACTGAAGCTTTCTTT. The encoded protein is CSAQRQGDTEAFF.

The V and J genes are TRBV7-9 and TRBJ2-7, with a tentative D call TRBD2 (5 bases). The ends were cut back, 5 bases at V and 3 bases at J, with 11 bases in the middle. Looked up from germline, CDR1 is SEHNR and CDR2 is FQNEAQ (reference sequence). The CDR3 consists of 13 residues. This CDR3 is CASSLRGGYEQYF. The CDR3 DNA is TGTGCCAGCAGCCTACGGGGTGGCTACGAGCAGTACTTC.

V gene TRBV4-3 combines with J gene TRBJ2-2; 9 nucleotides match TRBD2. Germline values: CDR1 LGHNA, CDR2 YSLEER. This CDR3 is 17 amino acids long. Trimming took 1 base from V and 4 from J; bases not matched to a gene: 7. This chain's CDR3 is CASSQVLSGRSTGELFF. The CDR3 DNA reads TGCGCCAGCAGCCAAGTCTTAAGCGGGAGGTCCACCGGGGAGCTGTTTTTT.

The rearrangement uses TRBV2 and TRBJ2-3; TRBD2 matches at 7 bases. There are 14 residues in the CDR3. Germline assignment: CDR1 SNHLY and CDR2 FYNNEI. With 11 bases clipped from V and 3 bases from J, the junction kept 11 bases outside the gene matches. CDR3 DNA sequence: TGTGCCCTCTGGGAGGGAGTCGGTACAGATACGCAGTATTTT. Translated: CALWEGVGTDTQYF.

This chain connects TRBV7-2 to TRBJ2-7; tentative D call: TRBD2 (6 bases). Between the trimmed V and J ends, which lost 7 bases and 1 base, there was a span of 17 bases. This CDR3 is built from 15 residues. CDR1 SGHTA and CDR2 FQGNSA come from the germline V gene. The CDR3 spells CASITRREGSYEQYF. DNA of the CDR3: TGTGCCAGCATCACCCGGCGGGAAGGATCCTACGAGCAGTACTTC.

This clone was detected a few times. This chain uses TRBV29-1 with TRBJ2-7; D call uncertain. Trimming pared 7 bases from V and 3 bases from J, leaving 13 bases between. Germline values: CDR1 SQVTM, CDR2 ANQGSEA. The CDR3 spans 12 residues. The CDR3 spells CSASESIYEQYF. For the CDR3, the DNA is TGCAGCGCATCAGAATCGATCTACGAGCAGTACTTC.

This clone appeared once. The chain joins TRBV30 to TRBJ1-2, with D perhaps TRBD1 (6 bases). Germline lookup yields CDR1 GTSNPN and CDR2 SVGIG (reference sequence). There are 13 residues in the CDR3. Trimming took 2 bases from V and 8 from J, leaving 15 bases between them. Written as DNA, the CDR3 is TGTGCCTGGAGTCTAAGGGGGATCGCGGGCTACACCTTC. Translating it yields CAWSLRGIAGYTF.

This rearrangement joins TRBV4-1 to TRBJ1-1, with TRBD1 identical over 8 bases. Germline CDR1 reads MGHRA; CDR2 reads YSYEKL. After removal of 3 bases from V and 3 bases from J, the junction contained 9 bases not matched to a gene. This CDR3 region has 16 residues. CDR3 loop: CASSHVGRQGYTEAFF. CDR3 sequence (DNA): TGCGCCAGCAGCCACGTGGGGCGACAGGGGTACACTGAAGCTTTCTTT.

The chain is built from TRBV4-3 and TRBJ2-1; 11 bases are a match to TRBD2. Germline values: CDR1 LGHNA, CDR2 YSLEER. V dropped 1 base and J dropped 8; count of bases not matched to a gene: 4. The CDR3 runs 15 residues. The CDR3 loop is CASSQVTSGMYEQFF. Here the CDR3 DNA reads TGCGCCAGCAGCCAAGTGACTAGCGGGATGTATGAGCAGTTCTTC.

The chain is built from TRBV18 and TRBJ1-2, with D possibly TRBD1 on 5 matching bases. Germline assignment: CDR1 KGHSH and CDR2 LQKENI. V was trimmed by 0 bases and J by 7 bases, leaving 9 bases between them. The CDR3 is made up of 13 amino acids. CDR3 coding DNA: TGTGCCAGCTCACCACCTTTGACAGCTGGCTACACCTTC. It specifies CASSPPLTAGYTF.

The chain links TRBV10-3 to TRBJ2-7; 7 bases fit TRBD1. The germline gives CDR1 ENHRY, CDR2 SYGVKD. V trimming: 6 bases; J trimming: 0 bases; junction bases outside the gene matches: 11. The CDR3 length is 16 residues. CDR3 amino acids: CAISELTGRGSYEQYF. The DNA for the CDR3 is TGTGCCATCAGCGAATTGACAGGGAGAGGCTCCTACGAGCAGTACTTC.

This clone was counted between two and nine times. V is TRBV15 and J is TRBJ2-1; 12 bases match TRBD2. The germline CDR1 and CDR2 sequences are LNHNV and YYDKDF (reference sequence). The junction had 7 bases not matched to a gene; V was cut back by 2 bases and J by 8 bases. This CDR3 is 16 amino acids long. This chain's CDR3 is CATSRQGLAGTDEQFF. DNA of the CDR3: TGTGCCACCAGCAGACAAGGACTAGCGGGAACCGATGAGCAGTTCTTC.

This clone turned up a few times. The genes are TRBV27 and TRBJ1-1, with D possibly matching TRBD1 (5 bases). The V and J ends lost 3 bases and 4 bases respectively, with 9 bases between them. The CDR3 spans 13 residues. The V gene's germline CDR1 is MNHEY and CDR2 SMNVEV (reference sequence). Here the CDR3 DNA reads TGTGCCAGCAGTTTTCAGGGATTCACTGAAGCTTTCTTT. This sequence encodes CASSFQGFTEAFF.

On this clone: The sample holds other DNA sequences that translate to the same CDR3. The CDR3 DNA follows: TGCAGCGTTGACAGGGCGGGAGTACGAGAGACCCAGTACTTC. Protein: CSVDRAGVRETQYF. This chain joins TRBV29-1 and TRBJ2-5; 7 bases agree with TRBD2. The CDR3 runs 14 residues. The germline CDR1 and CDR2 sequences are SQVTM and ANQGSEA. Germline trimming cut 3 bases from V and 4 bases from J; bases unmatched to any gene: 8.

A few counts support this clone. The chain combines TRBV5-6 with TRBJ2-7; 9 nucleotides agree with TRBD1. J gave up 4 bases and V 0 bases, and 5 bases lay outside the gene matches. The CDR3 spans 15 residues. CDR1 SGHDT and CDR2 YYEEEE come from the germline V gene. The CDR3 protein is CASSLGATGGYEQYF. Here the CDR3 DNA reads TGTGCCAGCAGCTTGGGAGCGACAGGGGGGTACGAGCAGTACTTC.

This chain joins TRBV27 and TRBJ2-5; tentatively, D is TRBD2 (6 bases). The J call is doubtful: the DNA matches TRBJ2-7 better. This CDR3 comprises 15 residues. In germline, CDR1 is MNHEY, CDR2 SMNVEV (reference sequence). CDR3 in DNA: TGTGCCAGCAGTTTCGTGGGGGGAAACTCCTACGAGCAGTACTTC. Its protein is CASSFVGGNSYEQYF.

Note on this clone: At one end, the junction sequence differs from germline, possibly due to a read error. The genes are TRBV6-6 and TRBJ2-1; 12 bases agree with TRBD2. The CDR3 extends over 16 amino acids. Per the germline V gene, CDR1 is MNHNY and CDR2 is SVGAGI (reference sequence). This CDR3 reads CASSHAGTSGYNEQLF. For the CDR3, the DNA is TGTGCCAGCAGTCACGCGGGGACTAGCGGGTACAATGAGCAGCTCTTC.

The V gene is TRBV7-2, the J gene TRBJ2-2, with unresolved D. Germline V gives CDR1 SGHTA, CDR2 FQGNSA. Trimming removed 7 bases from V and 5 bases from J, with 11 bases in between. CDR3 size: 13 residues. The CDR3 protein is CASMSPRTGELFF. The CDR3 bases are TGTGCCAGCATGAGTCCTCGGACCGGGGAGCTGTTTTTT.

This rearrangement joins TRBV5-8 to TRBJ2-7, with 7 bases aligning to TRBD1. Germline CDR1 and CDR2: SGHTS and YDEGEE. This CDR3 comprises 14 residues. With V trimmed by 2 bases and J by 3 bases, 5 bases remained unmatched. The CDR3 DNA reads TGTGCCAGCAGCTTCGGACAGGAGTACTACGAGCAGTACTTC. It encodes CASSFGQEYYEQYF.

The V gene is TRBV10-3, the J gene TRBJ2-7, with TRBD2 matching over 8 bases. CDR3 size: 16 residues. Germline loops: CDR1 ENHRY, CDR2 SYGVKD. Unmatched junction bases numbered 11, after V lost 1 base and J lost 6 bases. CDR3 protein: CAISEFETSALSEQYF. Here the CDR3 DNA reads TGTGCCATCAGTGAGTTTGAGACTAGCGCTCTTAGCGAGCAGTACTTC.